A selection of T cell receptor beta chains follows, all from one sample in a study of blood T cells in healthy people across ages. TCRdb re-analysed the 5' RACE reads in MiXCR, keeping a single row per CDR3 protein. The data show 1.5 million to 2 million distinct CDR3 sequences, just under 50% seen once. Sequenced: blood. The receptors here all came from a woman in her thirties or forties in good health. Each CDR3 is given with its conserved first and last residue. Fields, in order: V gene, J gene, D gene, clone size, CDR3 protein, CDR3 DNA. D genes are given only for firm matches. Not all rows give a size; the values are once, few, many and, for expanded clones, a class.

v_call: TRBV20-1
j_call: TRBJ2-3
d_call: .
clone_size: .
cdr3_aa: CSARRLGGQYF
cdr3_nt: TGCAGTGCTAGGCGACTAGGCGGGCAGTATTTT

v_call: TRBV11-2
j_call: TRBJ2-5
d_call: TRBD2
clone_size: .
cdr3_aa: CASSSRRGVQGRETQYF
cdr3_nt: TGTGCCAGCAGCTCCCGGCGGGGGGTCCAAGGACGAGAGACCCAGTACTTC

v_call: TRBV29-1
j_call: TRBJ2-1
d_call: .
clone_size: few
cdr3_aa: CSAREVGDNEQFF
cdr3_nt: TGCAGCGCAAGGGAGGTCGGTGACAATGAGCAGTTCTTC

v_call: TRBV28
j_call: TRBJ1-1
d_call: TRBD1
clone_size: .
cdr3_aa: CASSLTHRGKGEAFF
cdr3_nt: TGTGCCAGCAGTTTAACCCACAGGGGGAAGGGTGAAGCTTTCTTT

v_call: TRBV7-2
j_call: TRBJ2-7
d_call: TRBD2
clone_size: few
cdr3_aa: CASSNPGTSGTQYF
cdr3_nt: TGTGCCAGCAGCAACCCCGGGACTAGCGGAACCCAGTACTTC

v_call: TRBV7-9
j_call: TRBJ1-4
d_call: .
clone_size: few
cdr3_aa: CASQGSEKLFF
cdr3_nt: TGTGCCAGCCAGGGGAGCGAAAAACTGTTTTTT

v_call: TRBV20-1
j_call: TRBJ2-3
d_call: TRBD2
clone_size: once
cdr3_aa: CSAEGLAGDSPVGPDTQYF
cdr3_nt: TGCAGTGCTGAGGGACTAGCGGGAGATAGTCCGGTAGGCCCAGATACGCAGTATTTT

v_call: TRBV6-2/TRBV6-3
j_call: TRBJ2-1
d_call: TRBD2
clone_size: once
cdr3_aa: CASSRGGPGPEQFF
cdr3_nt: TGTGCCAGCAGTCGGGGGGGTCCGGGGCCGGAGCAGTTCTTC

v_call: TRBV4-2
j_call: TRBJ2-5
d_call: .
clone_size: .
cdr3_aa: CASSQDDGGGGNEQYF
cdr3_nt: TGTGCCAGCAGCCAAGATGATGGAGGGGGCGGCAATGAGCAGTACTTC

v_call: TRBV20-1
j_call: TRBJ1-2
d_call: TRBD1
clone_size: few
cdr3_aa: CSASPRGPYGYTF
cdr3_nt: TGCAGTGCTTCTCCCAGGGGGCCGTATGGCTACACCTTC

v_call: TRBV7-3
j_call: TRBJ2-3
d_call: .
clone_size: few
cdr3_aa: CASSQRGGQKDTQYF
cdr3_nt: TGTGCCAGCAGCCAAAGGGGGGGCCAGAAAGATACGCAGTATTTT

v_call: TRBV2
j_call: TRBJ2-3
d_call: .
clone_size: .
cdr3_aa: CASSIEGRTDTQYF
cdr3_nt: TGTGCCAGCAGTATCGAGGGACGCACAGATACGCAGTATTTT

v_call: TRBV27
j_call: TRBJ2-7
d_call: TRBD1
clone_size: few
cdr3_aa: CASSLTGADEQYF
cdr3_nt: TGTGCCAGCAGTTTGACAGGGGCCGATGAGCAGTACTTC

v_call: TRBV29-1
j_call: TRBJ2-3
d_call: .
clone_size: .
cdr3_aa: CSVARATISDTQYF
cdr3_nt: TGCAGCGTTGCCAGGGCGACTATATCAGATACGCAGTATTTT

v_call: TRBV7-2
j_call: TRBJ2-7
d_call: TRBD1
clone_size: few
cdr3_aa: CASSLVLGTGHYEQYF
cdr3_nt: TGTGCCAGCAGCTTAGTTCTGGGGACAGGGCATTACGAGCAGTACTTC

v_call: TRBV7-2
j_call: TRBJ2-1
d_call: TRBD2
clone_size: .
cdr3_aa: CASSPQGLAGGREQFF
cdr3_nt: TGTGCCAGCAGCCCCCAGGGACTAGCGGGGGGGCGTGAGCAGTTCTTC

v_call: TRBV25-1
j_call: TRBJ1-1
d_call: TRBD1
clone_size: .
cdr3_aa: CASSEADRVYTEAFF
cdr3_nt: TGTGCCAGCAGTGAGGCCGACAGGGTCTACACTGAAGCTTTCTTT

v_call: TRBV20-1
j_call: TRBJ2-6
d_call: TRBD2
clone_size: few
cdr3_aa: CSASGGAVFTPSGANVLTF
cdr3_nt: TGCAGTGCTAGCGGGGGGGCCGTATTTACCCCCTCTGGGGCCAACGTCCTGACTTTC